This T cell receptor beta chain was recorded in a study of T cells in Graves' hyperthyroidism and ophthalmopathy. Amplified TCR beta CDR3 regions derived from RNA transcripts. HTBI primers were used for first-round RT-PCR of the TCR CDR3. TCRdb re-analysed the multiplex PCR reads in MiXCR, keeping a single row per CDR3 protein. Of about 700,000 distinct CDR3 sequences in the sample, 45% were seen once. This clonotype occurred many times. The CDR3 has 13 amino acids. Trimming at V came to 4 bases and at J to 3 bases, leaving 3 bases not matched to a gene. The V gene's germline CDR1 is ENHRY and CDR2 SYGVKD. Thyroid ultrasound and orbital computed tomography, with clinical symptoms and serum thyroxine and TRAb, informed diagnoses.

Sequenced material: peripheral blood or thyroid tissue (not recorded which). J is TRBJ2-7 and V is TRBV10-3; 7 bases map to TRBD1. The clonotype originates from an adult man with Graves' disease, either hyperthyroidism or ophthalmopathy (not recorded which). CDR3 coding DNA: TGTGCCATCAGTGCCGGGACAGTCTACGAGCAGTACTTC. Translating gives CAISAGTVYEQYF.